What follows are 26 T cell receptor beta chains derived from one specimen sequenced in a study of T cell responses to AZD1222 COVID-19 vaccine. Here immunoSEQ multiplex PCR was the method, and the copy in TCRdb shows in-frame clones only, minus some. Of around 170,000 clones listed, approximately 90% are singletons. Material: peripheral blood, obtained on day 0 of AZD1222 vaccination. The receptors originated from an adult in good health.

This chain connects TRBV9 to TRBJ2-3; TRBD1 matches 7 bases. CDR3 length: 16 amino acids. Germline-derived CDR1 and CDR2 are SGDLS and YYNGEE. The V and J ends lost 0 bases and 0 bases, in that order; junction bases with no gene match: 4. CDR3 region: CASSVEGGPSTDTQYF. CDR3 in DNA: TGTGCCAGCAGCGTAGAAGGGGGCCCTAGCACAGATACGCAGTATTTT.

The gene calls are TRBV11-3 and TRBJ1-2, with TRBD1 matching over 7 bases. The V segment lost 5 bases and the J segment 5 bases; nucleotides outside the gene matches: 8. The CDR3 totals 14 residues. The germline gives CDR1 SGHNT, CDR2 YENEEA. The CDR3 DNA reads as TGTGCCAGCAGCCCCCTCGGGACAGATTATGGCTACACCTTC. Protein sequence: CASSPLGTDYGYTF.

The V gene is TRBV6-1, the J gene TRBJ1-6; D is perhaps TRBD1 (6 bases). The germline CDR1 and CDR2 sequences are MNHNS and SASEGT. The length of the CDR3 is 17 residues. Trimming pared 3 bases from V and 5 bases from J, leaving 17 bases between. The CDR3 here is CASSDQGILSNNSPLHF. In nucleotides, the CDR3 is TGTGCCAGCAGTGATCAGGGGATACTTTCCAATAATTCACCCCTCCACTTT.

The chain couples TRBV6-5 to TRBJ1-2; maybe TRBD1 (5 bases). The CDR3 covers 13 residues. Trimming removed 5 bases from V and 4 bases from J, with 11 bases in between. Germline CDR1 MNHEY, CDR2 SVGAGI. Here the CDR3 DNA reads TGTGCCAGCAGTACTCTAGGGGTCTATGGCTACACCTTC. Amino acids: CASSTLGVYGYTF.

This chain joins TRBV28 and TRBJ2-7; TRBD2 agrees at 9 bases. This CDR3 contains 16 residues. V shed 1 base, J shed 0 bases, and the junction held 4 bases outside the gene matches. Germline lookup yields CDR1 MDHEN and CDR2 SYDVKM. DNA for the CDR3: TGTGCCAGCAGTTTATACAGCGGGAGGAGCTCCTACGAGCAGTACTTC. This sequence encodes CASSLYSGRSSYEQYF.

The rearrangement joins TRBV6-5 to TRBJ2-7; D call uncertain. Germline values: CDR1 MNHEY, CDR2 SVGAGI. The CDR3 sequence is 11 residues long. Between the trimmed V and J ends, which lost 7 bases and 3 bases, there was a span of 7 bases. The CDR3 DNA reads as TGTGCCAGCACCTTCAACTACGAGCAGTACTTC. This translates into CASTFNYEQYF.

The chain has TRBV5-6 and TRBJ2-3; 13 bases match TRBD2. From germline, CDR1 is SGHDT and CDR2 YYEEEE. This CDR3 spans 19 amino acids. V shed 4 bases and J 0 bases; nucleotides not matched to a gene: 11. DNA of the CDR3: TGTGCCAGCAGCCGTGATTGGACTAGCGGGAGCCCTAGCACAGATACGCAGTATTTT. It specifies CASSRDWTSGSPSTDTQYF.

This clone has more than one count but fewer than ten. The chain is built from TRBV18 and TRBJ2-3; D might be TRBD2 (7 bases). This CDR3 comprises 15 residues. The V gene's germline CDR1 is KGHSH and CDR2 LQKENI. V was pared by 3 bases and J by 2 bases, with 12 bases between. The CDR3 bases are TGTGCCAGCTCACCCGGAGGGGGGGCCACAGATACGCAGTATTTT. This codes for CASSPGGGATDTQYF.

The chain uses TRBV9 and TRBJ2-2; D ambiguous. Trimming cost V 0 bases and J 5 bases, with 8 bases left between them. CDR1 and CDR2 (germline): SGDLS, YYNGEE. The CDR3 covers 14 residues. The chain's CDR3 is CASSVDLETGELFF. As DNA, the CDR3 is TGTGCCAGCAGCGTAGATTTGGAGACCGGGGAGCTGTTTTTT. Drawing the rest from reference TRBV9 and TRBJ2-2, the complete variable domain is DSGVTQTPKHLITATGQRVTLRCSPRSGDLSVYWYQQSLDQGLQFLIQYYNGEERAKGNILERFSAQQFPDLHSELNLSSLELGDSALYFCASSVDLETGELFFGEGSRLTVL.

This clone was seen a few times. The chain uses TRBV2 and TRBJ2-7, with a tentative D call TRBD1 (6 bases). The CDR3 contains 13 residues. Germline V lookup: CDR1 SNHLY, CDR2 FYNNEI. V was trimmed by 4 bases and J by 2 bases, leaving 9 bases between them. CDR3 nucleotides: TGTGCCAGCAGTGTGGACAGTACCTACGAGCAGTACTTC. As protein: CASSVDSTYEQYF.

Written as DNA, the CDR3 is TGTGCCAGCAGCTTGGGCGGGAGGGTCCACGAGCAGTACTTC. As protein: CASSLGGRVHEQYF. The gene calls are TRBV7-2 and TRBJ2-7; 9 nucleotides line up with TRBD2. The CDR3 loop spans 14 amino acids. Germline CDR1 SGHTA, CDR2 FQGNSA. V lost 3 bases, J lost 5 bases, and 5 bases stayed unmatched.

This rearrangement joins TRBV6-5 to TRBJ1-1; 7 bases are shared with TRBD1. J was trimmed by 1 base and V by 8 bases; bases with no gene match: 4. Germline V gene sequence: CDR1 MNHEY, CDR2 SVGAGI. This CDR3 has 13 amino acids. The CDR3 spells CASRGQKNTEAFF. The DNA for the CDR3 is TGTGCCAGCCGGGGACAGAAGAACACTGAAGCTTTCTTT.

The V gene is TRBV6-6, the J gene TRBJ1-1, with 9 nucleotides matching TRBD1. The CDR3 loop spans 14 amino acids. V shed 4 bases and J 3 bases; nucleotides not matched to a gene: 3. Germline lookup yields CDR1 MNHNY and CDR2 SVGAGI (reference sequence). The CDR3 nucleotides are TGTGCCAGCAGTTGGGGGACAGGGTACACTGAAGCTTTCTTT. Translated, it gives CASSWGTGYTEAFF.

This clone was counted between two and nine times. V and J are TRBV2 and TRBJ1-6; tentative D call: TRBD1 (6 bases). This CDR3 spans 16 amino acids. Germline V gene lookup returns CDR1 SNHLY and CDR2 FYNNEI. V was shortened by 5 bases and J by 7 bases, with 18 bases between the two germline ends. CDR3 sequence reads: CASSSTRGGRNSPLHF. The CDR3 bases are TGTGCCAGCAGTTCAACCAGGGGAGGGAGGAATTCACCCCTCCACTTT. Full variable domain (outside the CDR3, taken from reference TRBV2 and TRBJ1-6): EPEVTQTPSHQVTQMGQEVILRCVPISNHLYFYWYRQILGQKVEFLVSFYNNEISEKSEIFDDQFSVERPDGSNFTLKIRSTKLEDSAMYFCASSSTRGGRNSPLHFGNGTRLTVT.

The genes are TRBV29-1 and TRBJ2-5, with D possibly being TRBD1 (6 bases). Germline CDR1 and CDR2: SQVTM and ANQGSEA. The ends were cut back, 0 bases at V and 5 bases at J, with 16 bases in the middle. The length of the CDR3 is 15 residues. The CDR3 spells CSVEDPQLRGETQYF. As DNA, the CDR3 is TGCAGCGTTGAAGACCCACAGCTAAGGGGGGAGACCCAGTACTTC.

CDR3 loop: CASSYTGAHGYTF. The CDR3 nucleotides read TGTGCCAGCAGCTACACAGGGGCGCACGGCTACACCTTC. This chain joins TRBV7-2 and TRBJ1-2, with TRBD1 identical over 7 bases. The CDR3 consists of 13 residues. Germline assignment: CDR1 SGHTA and CDR2 FQGNSA. The V gene end was trimmed by 4 bases and the J gene end by 8 bases; junction bases not matched to a gene: 7.

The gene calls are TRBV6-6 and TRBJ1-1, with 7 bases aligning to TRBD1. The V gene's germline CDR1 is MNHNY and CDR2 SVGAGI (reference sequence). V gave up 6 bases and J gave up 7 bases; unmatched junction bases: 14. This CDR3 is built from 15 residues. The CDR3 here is CASRKTGVSYSEAFF. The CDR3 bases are TGTGCCAGCAGGAAAACAGGGGTGAGTTACAGTGAAGCTTTCTTT.

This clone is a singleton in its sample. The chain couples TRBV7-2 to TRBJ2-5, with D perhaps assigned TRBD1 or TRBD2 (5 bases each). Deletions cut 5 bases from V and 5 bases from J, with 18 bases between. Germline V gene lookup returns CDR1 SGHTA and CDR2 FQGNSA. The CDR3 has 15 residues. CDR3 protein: CASSQPGGPGETQYF. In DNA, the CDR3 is TGTGCCAGCAGCCAACCTGGGGGACCGGGGGAGACCCAGTACTTC. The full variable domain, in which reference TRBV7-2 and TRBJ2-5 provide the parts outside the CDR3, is GAGVSQSPSNKVTEKGKDVELRCDPISGHTALYWYRQSLGQGLEFLIYFQGNSAPDKSGLPSDRFSAERTGGSVSTLTIQRTQQEDSAVYLCASSQPGGPGETQYFGPGTRLLVL.

In nucleotides, the CDR3 is TGTGCCAGCAATAAAGAGGGCCGGAATGGCTACACCTTC. Its translation: CASNKEGRNGYTF. V usage is TRBV6-6 and J usage is TRBJ1-2; D gene ambiguous. This CDR3 has 13 amino acids. CDR1 and CDR2 (germline): MNHNY, SVGAGI (reference sequence). V was pared by 7 bases and J by 6 bases, with 15 bases between.

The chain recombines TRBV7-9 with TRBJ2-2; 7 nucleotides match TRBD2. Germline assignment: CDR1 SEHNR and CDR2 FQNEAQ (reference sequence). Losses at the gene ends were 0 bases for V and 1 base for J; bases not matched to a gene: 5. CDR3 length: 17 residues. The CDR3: CASSLAVASGNTGELFF. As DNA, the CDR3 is TGTGCCAGCAGCTTAGCGGTGGCTAGCGGGAACACCGGGGAGCTGTTTTTT.

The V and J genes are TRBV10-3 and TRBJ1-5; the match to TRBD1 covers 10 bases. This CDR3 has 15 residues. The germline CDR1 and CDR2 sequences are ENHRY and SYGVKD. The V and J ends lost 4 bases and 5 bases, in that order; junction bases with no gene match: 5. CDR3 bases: TGTGCCATCAGTGCCCCGGGACAGGGGCATCAGCCCCAGCATTTT. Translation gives CAISAPGQGHQPQHF.

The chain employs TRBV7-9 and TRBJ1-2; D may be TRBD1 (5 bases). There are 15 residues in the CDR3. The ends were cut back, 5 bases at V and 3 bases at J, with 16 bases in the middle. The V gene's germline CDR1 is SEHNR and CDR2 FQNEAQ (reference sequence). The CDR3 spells CASSPGSGGDYGYTF. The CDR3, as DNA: TGTGCCAGCAGCCCAGGTTCCGGAGGGGACTATGGCTACACCTTC.

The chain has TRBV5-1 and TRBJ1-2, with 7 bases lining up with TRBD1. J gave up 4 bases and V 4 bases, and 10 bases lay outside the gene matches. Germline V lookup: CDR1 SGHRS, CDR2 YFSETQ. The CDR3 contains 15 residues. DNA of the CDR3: TGCGCCAGCAGCCCGGGATTCAGGGGGGGCTATGGCTACACCTTC. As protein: CASSPGFRGGYGYTF.

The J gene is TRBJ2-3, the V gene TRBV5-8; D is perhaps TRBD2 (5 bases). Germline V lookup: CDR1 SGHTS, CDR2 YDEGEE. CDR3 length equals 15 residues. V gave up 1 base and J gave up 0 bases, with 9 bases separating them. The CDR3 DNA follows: TGTGCCAGCAGCTTGATGGGCGGGAGCACAGATACGCAGTATTTT. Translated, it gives CASSLMGGSTDTQYF.

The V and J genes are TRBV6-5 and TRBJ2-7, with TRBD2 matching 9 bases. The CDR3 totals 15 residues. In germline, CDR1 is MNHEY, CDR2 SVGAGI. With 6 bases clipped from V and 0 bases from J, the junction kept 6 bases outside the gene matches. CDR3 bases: TGTGCCAGCAGCCTGCTAGCGGGGAGCTCCTACGAGCAGTACTTC. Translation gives CASSLLAGSSYEQYF.

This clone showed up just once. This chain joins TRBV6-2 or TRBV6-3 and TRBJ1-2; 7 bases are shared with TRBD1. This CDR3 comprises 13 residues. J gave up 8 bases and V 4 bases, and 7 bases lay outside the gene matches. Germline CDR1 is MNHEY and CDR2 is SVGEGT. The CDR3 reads CASSSTGINGYTF. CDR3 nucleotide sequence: TGTGCCAGCAGTTCGACAGGGATTAACGGCTACACCTTC.